These 19 T cell receptor beta chains originate from one sample sequenced in a study of blood T cell repertoires in COVID-19. The protocol was immunoSEQ multiplex PCR, while the TCRdb copy is restricted to in-frame clones and leaves out a portion. The table has 50,000 to 65,000 clones, 85% to 90% seen once; the top ten hold about 3.9%. The specimen was peripheral blood. The receptors derive from a human donor in a cohort sampled during active COVID-19.

This chain joins TRBV28 and TRBJ2-7; weak D call: TRBD2 (5 bases). This CDR3 comprises 17 residues. Trimming took 2 bases from V and 0 from J, leaving 17 bases between them. CDR1 is MDHEN and CDR2 is SYDVKM in the germline V gene. In DNA, the CDR3 is TGTGCCAGCAGTTTAGGGGTCGGGGTTGCAGGCTCCTACGAGCAGTACTTC. It is translated as CASSLGVGVAGSYEQYF.

The chain couples TRBV4-3 to TRBJ1-3, with D perhaps TRBD1 (5 bases). The CDR3 is made up of 15 amino acids. Germline loops: CDR1 LGHNA, CDR2 YSLEER. V was shortened by 0 bases and J by 1 base, with 7 bases between the two germline ends. CDR3 bases: TGCGCCAGCAGCCAAGATGGGGGGTCTGGAAACACCATATATTTT. Its translation is CASSQDGGSGNTIYF.

Only a few counts were recorded for this clone. The chain employs TRBV7-9 and TRBJ1-6; 9 nucleotides match TRBD1. V lost 4 bases and J lost 4; bases outside the gene matches: 8. CDR3 length: 17 amino acids. Germline V CDR1 and CDR2: SEHNR, FQNEAQ (reference sequence). Here the CDR3 DNA reads TGTGCCAGCAGCTCCCTCGAGACAGGGGGTTATAATTCACCCCTCCACTTT. Its protein is CASSSLETGGYNSPLHF.

The V gene is TRBV21-1, the J gene TRBJ1-6; the D segment call TRBD1 is taken from the table without a DNA check. TRBV21-1 is designated a pseudogene. The CDR3 is 18 residues long. This CDR3 is CASSKEVPGTGFHSPLHF. In nucleotides, the CDR3 is TGTGCCAGCAGCAAAGAGGTTCCCGGGACAGGGTTTCATTCACCCCTCCACTTT.

The chain links TRBV7-2 to TRBJ2-5, with D tentatively TRBD1 (5 bases). V lost 6 bases to trimming and J lost 2 bases, with 10 bases between them. Germline V gene data show CDR1 as SGHTA and CDR2 as FQGNSA. The CDR3 runs 13 residues. The DNA of the CDR3 is TGTGCCAGCAGGTTGACAGTTCAAGAGACCCAGTACTTC. It translates to CASRLTVQETQYF.

This clone was seen once. V is TRBV7-9 and J is TRBJ2-4, with D possibly matching TRBD1 (6 bases). This CDR3 region has 11 residues. Per germline, CDR1 SEHNR and CDR2 FQNEAQ (reference sequence). Trimming stripped 2 bases from V and 14 bases from J, with 10 bases between. The CDR3 bases are TGTGCCAGCAGCTTAATACAGGGAAAGTACTTC. This codes for CASSLIQGKYF.

The chain has TRBV6-5 and TRBJ1-6, with D possibly being TRBD1 (5 bases). Trimming pared 10 bases from V and 0 bases from J, leaving 13 bases between. Germline CDR1 MNHEY, CDR2 SVGAGI. The CDR3 loop spans 15 amino acids. CDR3 region: CATRGGNSYNSPLHF. CDR3 nucleotides: TGTGCCACCCGGGGGGGGAACTCCTATAATTCACCCCTCCACTTT.

The J gene is TRBJ1-2, the V gene TRBV6-5, with D uncertain. The CDR3 runs to 13 residues. Germline CDR1 and CDR2: MNHEY and SVGAGI. V was shortened by 4 bases and J by 6 bases, with 12 bases between the two germline ends. In DNA, the CDR3 is TGTGCCAGCAGTTCGCTCAGTTGGCATGGCTACACCTTC. Encoded protein: CASSSLSWHGYTF.

V is TRBV5-5 and J is TRBJ2-7; perhaps TRBD2 as D (6 bases). This CDR3 spans 15 amino acids. The V end was cut by 5 bases, the J end by 3 bases, with 18 bases between. Per germline, CDR1 SGHKS and CDR2 YYEKEE (reference sequence). The CDR3 is CASSFGPDGGYEQYF. As DNA, the CDR3 is TGTGCCAGCAGTTTTGGTCCTGACGGGGGCTACGAGCAGTACTTC. The full variable domain, completed using reference TRBV5-5 and TRBJ2-7, is DAGVTQSPTHLIKTRGQQVTLRCSPISGHKSVSWYQQVLGQGPQFIFQYYEKEERGRGNFPDRFSARQFPNYSSELNVNALLLGDSALYLCASSFGPDGGYEQYFGPGTRLTVT.

The rearrangement joins TRBV5-4 to TRBJ2-3; TRBD1 might be the D (6 bases). The V and J ends lost 0 bases and 1 base respectively, with 15 bases between them. Germline values: CDR1 SGHNT, CDR2 YYREEE (reference sequence). The CDR3 covers 17 residues. The CDR3 DNA follows: TGTGCCAGCAGCTTGGACGTCCCAGGGGTGGGCACAGATACGCAGTATTTT. Translated, it gives CASSLDVPGVGTDTQYF.

The chain has TRBV5-5 and TRBJ1-5, with a weak D call TRBD1 (6 bases). Germline CDR1 reads SGHKS; CDR2 reads YYEKEE (reference sequence). V was cut by 5 bases and J by 0 bases, with 12 bases left in between. The CDR3 runs to 15 residues. CDR3 DNA: TGTGCCAGCAGGACAACAGGGTCTAGCAATCAGCCCCAGCATTTT. This gives the protein CASRTTGSSNQPQHF.

V gene TRBV12-3 or TRBV12-4 combines with J gene TRBJ1-1; the D gene is possibly TRBD1 (5 bases). V dropped 10 bases and J dropped 6 bases, with 15 bases sitting between them. The CDR3 has 12 residues. The DNA for the CDR3 is TGTGCCACCAAACGGGGGGTCTCTGAAGCTTTCTTT. This gives the protein CATKRGVSEAFF.

V usage is TRBV6-5 and J usage is TRBJ1-6; 8 bases align to TRBD1. CDR3 size: 13 residues. Germline V gives CDR1 MNHEY, CDR2 SVGAGI. Trimming cost V 7 bases and J 7 bases; bases outside gene matches: 3. CDR3 bases: TGTGCCAGCAACAGACAGGGGAATTCACCCCTCCACTTT. This sequence encodes CASNRQGNSPLHF.

In its sample, this clone was seen a few times. The rearrangement uses TRBV7-6 and TRBJ1-5; 7 bases are shared with TRBD1. This CDR3 comprises 14 residues. Germline V lookup: CDR1 SGHVS, CDR2 FNYEAQ. Trimming at V came to 0 bases and at J to 7 bases, leaving 3 bases not matched to a gene. The CDR3 region has the DNA TGTGCCAGCAGCTTAGCGGAGGGGGCGCAGCCCCAGCATTTT. Translating it yields CASSLAEGAQPQHF.

The rearrangement joins TRBV5-5 to TRBJ1-5; 8 bases are shared with TRBD1. Trimming at V came to 3 bases and at J to 6 bases, leaving 8 bases not matched to a gene. The germline V gene has CDR1 SGHKS and CDR2 YYEKEE (reference sequence). This CDR3 spans 15 amino acids. The CDR3 DNA follows: TGTGCCAGCAGCTCGGACAGGGAAACAATTCAGCCCCAGCATTTT. This encodes CASSSDRETIQPQHF. The whole variable domain, remainder taken from reference TRBV5-5 and TRBJ1-5, is DAGVTQSPTHLIKTRGQQVTLRCSPISGHKSVSWYQQVLGQGPQFIFQYYEKEERGRGNFPDRFSARQFPNYSSELNVNALLLGDSALYLCASSSDRETIQPQHFGDGTRLSIL.

The V call is TRBV7-9, the J call TRBJ1-5; D remains unclear. Germline V gene lookup returns CDR1 SEHNR and CDR2 FQNEAQ (reference sequence). The germline V and J ends were trimmed by 3 bases and 0 bases, with 6 bases remaining between them. The length of the CDR3 is 14 residues. CDR3 amino acids: CASSFGDSNQPQHF. CDR3 nucleotides: TGTGCCAGCAGCTTTGGAGATAGCAATCAGCCCCAGCATTTT.

The chain has TRBV7-8 and TRBJ1-3, with D possibly being TRBD1 (5 bases). This CDR3 has 13 residues. Trimming took off 5 bases at V and 4 bases at J, with 9 bases between the two ends. Germline assignment: CDR1 SGHVS and CDR2 FQNEAQ. The CDR3 loop is CASSPGRGNTIYF. The CDR3 coding sequence is TGTGCCAGCAGCCCAGGGAGGGGAAACACCATATATTTT.

The table lists this clone with a few counts. This chain uses TRBV11-1 with TRBJ1-1, with a tentative D call TRBD1 (6 bases). Trimming removed 5 bases at V and 7 bases at J, with 14 bases between. The CDR3 extends over 13 amino acids. The germline V gene has CDR1 SGHAT and CDR2 FQDESV (reference sequence). The CDR3: CASSPNRDIEAFF. The DNA of the CDR3 is TGTGCCAGCAGCCCAAACCGGGACATTGAAGCTTTCTTT. Variable domain in full (rest from reference TRBV11-1 and TRBJ1-1): EAEVAQSPRYKITEKSQAVAFWCDPISGHATLYWYRQILGQGPELLVQFQDESVVDDSQLPKDRFSAERLKGVDSTLKIQPAELGDSAMYLCASSPNRDIEAFFGQGTRLTVV.

A few counts support this clone. CDR3 sequence: CASSLARTSGANEQFF. The CDR3 nucleotides are TGTGCCAGCAGCTTAGCAAGGACTAGCGGGGCCAATGAGCAGTTCTTC. The chain is built from TRBV7-8 and TRBJ2-1, with TRBD2 identical over 12 bases. The CDR3 is made up of 16 amino acids. Germline CDR1 is SGHVS and CDR2 is FQNEAQ. V shed 0 bases and J 6 bases; nucleotides not matched to a gene: 3. The complete variable domain, with remaining parts taken from reference TRBV7-8 and TRBJ2-1, reads GAGVSQSPRYKVAKRGQDVALRCDPISGHVSLFWYQQALGQGPEFLTYFQNEAQLDKSGLPSDRFFAERPEGSVSTLKIQRTQQEDSAVYLCASSLARTSGANEQFFGPGTRLTVL.